The 4 T cell receptor beta chains presented below share a single source sample, sequenced in a study of cytomegalovirus exposure and HLA in healthy donors. It was with 60 Vbeta and 13 Jbeta primers that the PCR ran. Libraries were prepared by immunoSEQ multiplex PCR; TCRdb keeps only in-frame clonotypes and omits some of them. The sample contains under 200,000 clones, about an eighth of which appear only once. The specimen was PBMCs. These receptors were obtained from a man aged 50-60 years in good health and CMV-seropositive.

V usage is TRBV19 and J usage is TRBJ1-5; maybe TRBD1 (6 bases). The CDR3 contains 14 residues. V lost 2 bases, J lost 5 bases, and 10 bases lay in between. Germline V lookup: CDR1 LNHDA, CDR2 SQIVND (reference sequence). The chain's CDR3 is CASSIQGRHQPQHF. The CDR3, as DNA: TGTGCCAGTAGTATACAGGGGCGTCATCAGCCCCAGCATTTT.

This clone was seen a handful of times. J is TRBJ1-1 and V is TRBV9, with a possible D match to TRBD1 (6 bases). V was shortened by 4 bases and J by 0 bases, with 22 bases between the two germline ends. This CDR3 is 18 amino acids long. Germline CDR1 and CDR2: SGDLS and YYNGEE. The CDR3 reads CASSPIRGGMVVNTEAFF. The CDR3 coding sequence is TGTGCCAGCAGCCCTATACGGGGGGGCATGGTAGTGAACACTGAAGCTTTCTTT.

This clone was seen a handful of times. V usage is TRBV5-1 and J usage is TRBJ2-3; D is uncertain. Trimming took off 3 bases at V and 0 bases at J, with 11 bases between the two ends. Germline CDR1 is SGHRS and CDR2 is YFSETQ. The CDR3 covers 15 residues. CDR3 DNA sequence: TGCGCCAGCAGCTCCAGGCTCTTCAGCACAGATACGCAGTATTTT. This sequence encodes CASSSRLFSTDTQYF.

The chain employs TRBV6-1 and TRBJ2-3; D might be TRBD1 (6 bases). The CDR3 contains 12 residues. From germline, CDR1 is MNHNS and CDR2 SASEGT. V was cut by 6 bases and J by 4 bases, with 8 bases left in between. CDR3 nucleotide sequence: TGTGCCAGCAGCGCAGGGGCAGATACGCAGTATTTT. Protein sequence: CASSAGADTQYF.